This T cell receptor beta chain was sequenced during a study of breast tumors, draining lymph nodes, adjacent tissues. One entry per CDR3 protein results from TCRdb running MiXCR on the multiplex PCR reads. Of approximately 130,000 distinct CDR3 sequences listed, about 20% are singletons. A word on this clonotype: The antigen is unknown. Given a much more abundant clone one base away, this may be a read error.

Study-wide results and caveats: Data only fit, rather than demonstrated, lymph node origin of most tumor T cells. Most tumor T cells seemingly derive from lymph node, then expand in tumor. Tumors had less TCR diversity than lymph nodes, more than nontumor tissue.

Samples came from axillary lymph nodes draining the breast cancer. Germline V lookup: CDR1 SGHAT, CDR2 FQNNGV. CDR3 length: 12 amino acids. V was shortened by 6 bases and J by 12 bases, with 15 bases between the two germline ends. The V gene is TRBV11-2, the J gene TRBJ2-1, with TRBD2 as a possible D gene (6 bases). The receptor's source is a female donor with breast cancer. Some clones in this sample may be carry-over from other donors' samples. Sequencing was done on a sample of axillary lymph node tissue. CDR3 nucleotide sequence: TGTGCCAGCAGTTATAGCGGCTATGGGCAGTTCTTC. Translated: CASSYSGYGQFF.